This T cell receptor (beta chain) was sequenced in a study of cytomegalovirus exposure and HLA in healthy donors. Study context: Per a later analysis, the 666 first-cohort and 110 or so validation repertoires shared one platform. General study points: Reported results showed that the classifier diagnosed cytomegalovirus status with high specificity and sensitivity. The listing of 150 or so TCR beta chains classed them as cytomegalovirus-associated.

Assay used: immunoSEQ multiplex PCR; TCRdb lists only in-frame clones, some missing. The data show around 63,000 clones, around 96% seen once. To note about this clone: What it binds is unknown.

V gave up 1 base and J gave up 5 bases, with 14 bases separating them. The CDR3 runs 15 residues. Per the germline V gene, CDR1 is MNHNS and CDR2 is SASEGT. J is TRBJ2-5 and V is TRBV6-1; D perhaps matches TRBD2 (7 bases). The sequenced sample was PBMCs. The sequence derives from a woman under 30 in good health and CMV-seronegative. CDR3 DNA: TGTGCCAGCAGTGAAGGAGGGGGGGCGTGGGAGACCCAGTACTTC. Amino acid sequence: CASSEGGGAWETQYF.